This T cell receptor (beta chain) derives from a study of T cell changes during pregnancy in multiple sclerosis. This CDR3 is built from 16 residues. With 1 base clipped from V and 0 bases from J, the junction kept 5 bases outside the gene matches. Germline CDR1 SQVTM, CDR2 ANQGSEA. Repertoires were generated with immunoSEQ multiplex PCR, while TCRdb's copy carries only in-frame clones and drops some. The sample lists 45,000 or so clones, 80% to 90% seen once, with 0.95% to 1.5% in the top ten. Sequenced material: CD4+ T cells from peripheral blood mononuclear cells, taken after pregnancy. This sequence was found in a female donor with multiple sclerosis, enrolled in a pregnancy study. The V gene is TRBV29-1, the J gene TRBJ2-2; the match to TRBD2 covers 7 bases. CDR3 residues: CSVEGGRGSNTGELFF. As DNA, the CDR3 is TGCAGCGTTGAAGGGGGGAGGGGCTCGAACACCGGGGAGCTGTTTTTT.